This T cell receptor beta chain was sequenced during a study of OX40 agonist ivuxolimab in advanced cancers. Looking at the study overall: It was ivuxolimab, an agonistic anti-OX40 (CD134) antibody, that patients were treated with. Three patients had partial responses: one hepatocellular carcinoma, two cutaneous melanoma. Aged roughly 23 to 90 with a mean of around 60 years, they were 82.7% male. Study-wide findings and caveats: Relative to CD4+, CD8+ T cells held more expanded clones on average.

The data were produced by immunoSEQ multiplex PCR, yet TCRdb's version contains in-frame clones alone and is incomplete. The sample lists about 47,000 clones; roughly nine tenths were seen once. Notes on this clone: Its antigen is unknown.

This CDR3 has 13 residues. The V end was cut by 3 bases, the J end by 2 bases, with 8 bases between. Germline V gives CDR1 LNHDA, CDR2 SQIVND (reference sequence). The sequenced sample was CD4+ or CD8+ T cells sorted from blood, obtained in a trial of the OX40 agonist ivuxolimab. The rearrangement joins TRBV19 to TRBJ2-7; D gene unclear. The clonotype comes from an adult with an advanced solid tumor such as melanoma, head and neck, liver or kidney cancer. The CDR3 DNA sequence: TGTGCCAGTAGTATGACGTGGACCTACGAGCAGTACTTC. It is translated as CASSMTWTYEQYF.